This TCR beta chain was documented in a study of control samples from healthy donors and cancer patients. The germline V gene has CDR1 KGHDR and CDR2 SFDVKD. The CDR3 has 14 residues. Trimming took off 4 bases at V and 2 bases at J, with 8 bases between the two ends. Repertoires were generated with immunoSEQ multiplex PCR, while TCRdb's copy carries only in-frame clones and drops some. The sample records roughly 150,000 clones, over 90% being singletons. The TCR originated in a man aged 50 to 60 in good health. The chain couples TRBV24-1 to TRBJ2-1; D gene ambiguous. The sample taken for sequencing was blood. The CDR3 here is CATSDPPAYNEQFF. As DNA, the CDR3 is TGTGCCACCAGTGACCCCCCTGCCTACAATGAGCAGTTCTTC.